The clone carrying this T cell receptor beta chain has at least ten counts. V shed 2 bases and J 8 bases; nucleotides not matched to a gene: 9. Germline V lookup: CDR1 SGHRS, CDR2 YFSETQ. The CDR3 contains 15 residues. This specimen belongs to a study of Graves' ophthalmopathy and Graves' hyperthyroidism. Researchers turned away patients with other autoimmune diseases, uncontrolled infections, pregnancy or lactation. The authors amplified TCR beta CDR3 regions, and they did so from RNA transcripts for repertoire sequencing. Scientists carried out first-round RT-PCR using HTBI primers and then a second-round multiplex PCR. One entry per CDR3 protein results from TCRdb running MiXCR on the multiplex PCR reads. The table includes around 22,000 distinct CDR3 sequences, around 50% detected once.

What was sequenced was peripheral blood. J is TRBJ1-4 and V is TRBV5-1; 7 bases align to TRBD1. The clonotype originates from an adult woman with stable Graves' hyperthyroidism. CDR3 amino acids: CASSFPDRAGEKLFF. CDR3 DNA sequence: TGCGCCAGCAGCTTCCCCGACAGGGCAGGGGAAAAACTGTTTTTT.